This TCR beta chain comes out of a study of blood T cell repertoires in COVID-19. At the level of the study: Samples taken during acute and convalescent COVID-19 were collected in the United States, Italy and Spain.

Sequencing used immunoSEQ multiplex PCR; TCRdb keeps in-frame clones, though not all of them. The table records some 400,000 clones, more than 65% of them present only once. The germline V gene has CDR1 SGHAT and CDR2 FQNNGV. Trimming pared 3 bases from V and 0 bases from J, leaving 5 bases between. This CDR3 contains 13 residues. The sample was peripheral blood. The chain uses TRBV11-2 and TRBJ1-2, with D perhaps matching TRBD1 (5 bases). This TCR was recovered from a human donor with acute or convalescent COVID-19. The donor label of this sample is uncertain. The CDR3 bases are TGTGCCAGCAGCTTGGACACTAACTATGGCTACACCTTC. It specifies CASSLDTNYGYTF.